Detailed here is one T cell receptor beta chain. CDR1 and CDR2 (germline): SGDLS, YYNGEE. V lost 0 bases, J lost 2 bases, and 4 bases stayed unmatched. CDR3 length equals 16 residues. TCRdb keeps only in-frame clones here, not all; method: immunoSEQ multiplex PCR. The data hold 180,000 or so clones, with around 90% observed a single time. This record comes from a study of T cell responses to AZD1222 COVID-19 vaccine. This sample comprised peripheral blood, obtained 28 days after the second AZD1222 dose. The receptor's source is an adult who received the AZD1222 COVID-19 vaccine. This chain links TRBV9 with TRBJ2-2, with 7 bases fitting TRBD2. The CDR3 protein is CASSVAGGPNTGELFF. The CDR3 DNA sequence: TGTGCCAGCAGCGTAGCGGGGGGACCCAACACCGGGGAGCTGTTTTTT.